The subject of this entry is one T cell receptor (beta chain). This PCR relied on a set of 60 Vbeta primers and 13 Jbeta primers. This table comes from immunoSEQ multiplex PCR, and its TCRdb copy is limited to in-frame clones, with some not included. The sample contains 81,000 or so clones, less than 85% of which appear only once. Trimming left V 4 bases short and J 0 bases short, with 5 bases between. The CDR3 totals 13 residues. Germline V gene sequence: CDR1 MGHRA, CDR2 YSYEKL. Among the donors, all were healthy bone marrow donors. The sample belongs to a study of cytomegalovirus exposure and HLA in healthy donors.

The TCR sequence derives from a man in his sixties in good health and CMV-seronegative. The sequenced sample consisted of PBMCs. V is TRBV4-1 and J is TRBJ2-3, with D tentatively TRBD1 (5 bases). The CDR3 region has the DNA TGCGCCAGCAGCCGACAGAGCACAGATACGCAGTATTTT. It translates to CASSRQSTDTQYF.